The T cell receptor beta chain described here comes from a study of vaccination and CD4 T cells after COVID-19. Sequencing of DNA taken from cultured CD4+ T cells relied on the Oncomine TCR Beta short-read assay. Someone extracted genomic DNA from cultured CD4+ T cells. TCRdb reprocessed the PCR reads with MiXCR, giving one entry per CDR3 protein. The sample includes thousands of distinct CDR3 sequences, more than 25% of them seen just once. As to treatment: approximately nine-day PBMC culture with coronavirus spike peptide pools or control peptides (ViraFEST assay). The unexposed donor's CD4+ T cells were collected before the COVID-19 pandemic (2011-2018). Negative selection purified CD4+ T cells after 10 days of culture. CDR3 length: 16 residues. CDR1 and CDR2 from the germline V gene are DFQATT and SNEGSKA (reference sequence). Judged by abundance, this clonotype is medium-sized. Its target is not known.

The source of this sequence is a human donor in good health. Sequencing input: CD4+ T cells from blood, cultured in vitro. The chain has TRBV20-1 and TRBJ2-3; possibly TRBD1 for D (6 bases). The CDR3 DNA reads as TGCAGCTCCCCGGCGTCGGGTCACAGGGCCTCAGATACGCAGTATTTT. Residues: CSSPASGHRASDTQYF.